This T cell receptor (beta chain) was captured in a study of cytomegalovirus exposure and HLA in healthy donors. A multiplex PCR was run with 60 Vbeta primers and 13 Jbeta primers. This table comes from immunoSEQ multiplex PCR, and its TCRdb copy is limited to in-frame clones, with some not included. The sample has approximately 72,000 clones; around 78% are singletons. This clone was detected a few times. Its antigen remains unknown. Study-level findings and limits: The sole available immune exposure information was CMV serostatus. Across donors, sequencing depth was assumed by presence/absence analyses to be roughly uniform. A classifier reportedly called cytomegalovirus status with high sensitivity and specificity. Later analysis identified a missense DCLRE1C variant that was linked to TCR beta V- and J-gene trimming.

The sequence derives from a male donor in good health and CMV-seropositive. What was sequenced was PBMCs.

DNA for the CDR3: TGTGCCAGCAGTGAGTCCAGGGGATGGACTGAAGCTTTCTTT. This gives the protein CASSESRGWTEAFF. J is TRBJ1-1 and V is TRBV2; weak D call: TRBD1 (6 bases). The CDR3 spans 14 residues. Germline lookup yields CDR1 SNHLY and CDR2 FYNNEI. V lost 3 bases and J lost 5, with 13 bases in between.